One and the same sample provided the 32 T cell receptor beta chains below, sequenced in a study of blood T cells in healthy people across ages. A second about 6 to 12 cycle PCR used barcoded and J-beta primers. From the 5' RACE reads, TCRdb called clonotypes with MiXCR, one entry per CDR3 protein. This sample carries around 1,600,000 distinct CDR3 sequences, approximately 43% of them seen once, and the ten largest clones take about 4%. The specimen sequenced was blood. The receptors derive from a woman aged 18 to 35 in good health.

This clonotype was seen a single time. The chain links TRBV4-1 to TRBJ1-1; 7 positions agree with TRBD1. V lost 4 bases and J lost 3; bases outside the gene matches: 11. Germline CDR1 and CDR2: MGHRA and YSYEKL. This CDR3 is 16 amino acids long. The CDR3 sequence is CASSLIRQGTDTEAFF. The CDR3 DNA follows: TGCGCCAGCAGCCTAATCAGACAGGGCACGGACACTGAAGCTTTCTTT.

This chain joins TRBV2 and TRBJ2-5; either TRBD1 or TRBD2 may fit D (5 bases each). The DNA end favors TRBJ2-7, so the J call may be wrong. The CDR3 consists of 13 residues. Germline assignment: CDR1 SNHLY and CDR2 FYNNEI. CDR3 amino acids: CASGGRGSYEQYF. CDR3 nucleotide sequence: TGTGCCAGCGGGGGAAGAGGGTCCTACGAGCAGTACTTC.

V gene TRBV13 combines with J gene TRBJ2-5; possible D gene TRBD2, 6 bases. This CDR3 contains 13 residues. V was clipped by 6 bases and J by 7 bases, with 15 bases between them. Germline lookup yields CDR1 PRHDT and CDR2 FYEKMQ (reference sequence). The CDR3 protein is CASRRSGLGTQYF. CDR3 nucleotide sequence: TGTGCCAGCAGACGGAGCGGGTTGGGGACCCAGTACTTC.

The V call is TRBV4-3, the J call TRBJ2-1; D gene uncertain. The CDR3 loop spans 15 amino acids. Per germline, CDR1 LGHNA and CDR2 YSLEER. V lost 1 base and J 6 bases, leaving 13 bases between the germline ends. In DNA form, the CDR3 reads TGCGCCAGCAGCCAAGGGACGATTAGAGGCAATGAGCAGTTCTTC. Its translation: CASSQGTIRGNEQFF.

This clonotype came up many times. The chain uses TRBV20-1 and TRBJ2-3, with D possibly being TRBD2 (5 bases). V lost 3 bases and J lost 4, with 11 bases in between. Germline V gene data show CDR1 as DFQATT and CDR2 as SNEGSKA (reference sequence). The CDR3 contains 13 residues. The CDR3 DNA reads TGCAGTGCTAGGCTCGCGGGCGCAGATACGCAGTATTTT. Protein product: CSARLAGADTQYF.

This clonotype was observed at least ten times. The rearrangement joins TRBV10-3 to TRBJ2-3; no definite D call. CDR3 length equals 13 residues. V was trimmed by 4 bases and J by 4 bases, leaving 9 bases between them. Per germline, CDR1 ENHRY and CDR2 SYGVKD. CDR3 DNA: TGTGCCATCAGTGTAAGTGGGGCAGATACGCAGTATTTT. This sequence encodes CAISVSGADTQYF.

The chain uses TRBV5-6 and TRBJ1-4; a possible D gene is TRBD1 (5 bases). CDR1 and CDR2 (germline): SGHDT, YYEEEE. V was clipped by 4 bases and J by 6 bases, with 13 bases between them. This CDR3 has 14 residues. CDR3 residues: CASSPDWGDEKLFF. CDR3 DNA: TGTGCCAGCAGCCCGGACTGGGGGGATGAAAAACTGTTTTTT.

This chain links TRBV10-3 with TRBJ2-1; D is undetermined. The J call is uncertain, as TRBJ2-7 better fits the DNA end. The germline V gene encodes CDR1 ENHRY and CDR2 SYGVKD. The length of the CDR3 is 15 residues. In DNA, the CDR3 is TGTGCCATCAGTGATACGGATAGATCCTACAATGAGCAGTACTTC. Translation gives CAISDTDRSYNEQYF.

This clonotype was detected only a few times. CDR3 nucleotide sequence: TGTGCCAGCAGCTTAACCCCAGGGACAGGGCCCTCCTACAATGAGCAGTTCTTC. Translated: CASSLTPGTGPSYNEQFF. V is TRBV7-9 and J is TRBJ2-1; 9 bases fit TRBD1. The CDR3 length is 18 residues. Looked up from germline, CDR1 is SEHNR and CDR2 is FQNEAQ (reference sequence). V lost 2 bases to trimming and J lost 0 bases; unmatched junction nucleotides: 8.

This clonotype has more than one count but fewer than ten. This rearrangement joins TRBV7-2 to TRBJ2-5, with 11 bases lining up with TRBD2. The CDR3 is made up of 15 amino acids. Germline CDR1 is SGHTA and CDR2 is FQGNSA. The V gene end was trimmed by 4 bases and the J gene end by 4 bases; junction bases not matched to a gene: 5. CDR3 sequence (DNA): TGTGCCAGCAGCTACACTAGCGGGAGTGGAGAGACCCAGTACTTC. As protein: CASSYTSGSGETQYF. The variable domain in full, completed from reference TRBV7-2 and TRBJ2-5, reads GAGVSQSPSNKVTEKGKDVELRCDPISGHTALYWYRQSLGQGLEFLIYFQGNSAPDKSGLPSDRFSAERTGGSVSTLTIQRTQQEDSAVYLCASSYTSGSGETQYFGPGTRLLVL.

V is TRBV19 and J is TRBJ1-2; D is unresolved. The CDR3 contains 12 residues. The ends were cut back, 3 bases at V and 6 bases at J, with 8 bases in the middle. Germline CDR1 reads LNHDA; CDR2 reads SQIVND (reference sequence). The DNA for the CDR3 is TGTGCCAGTAGTATGGAACAGAATGGCTACACCTTC. This gives the protein CASSMEQNGYTF.

This clonotype has more than one count but fewer than ten. The DNA of the CDR3 is TGCAGTGCTAGAGAAGCGCTAGCGGGAGGATATGAGCAGTTCTTC. This translates into CSAREALAGGYEQFF. The rearrangement uses TRBV20-1 and TRBJ2-1, with TRBD2 matching over 11 bases. Losses at the gene ends were 0 bases for V and 8 bases for J; bases not matched to a gene: 6. The germline V gene has CDR1 DFQATT and CDR2 SNEGSKA (reference sequence). The CDR3 consists of 15 residues.

The chain uses TRBV9 and TRBJ1-2; 8 nucleotides agree with TRBD1. The germline V gene has CDR1 SGDLS and CDR2 YYNGEE. V shed 0 bases, J shed 4 bases, and the junction held 5 bases outside the gene matches. The CDR3 contains 15 residues. The CDR3 protein is CASSVEQGASYGYTF. The CDR3 DNA sequence: TGTGCCAGCAGCGTAGAGCAGGGGGCAAGCTATGGCTACACCTTC.

This clonotype appeared a single time. A much larger clone differs by one base, so this may be a read error. CDR3 coding DNA: TGTGCCATCAGTGAGGGACTAGCGGGGAGCAATGAGCAGTACTTC. Encoded protein: CAISEGLAGSNEQYF. The genes are TRBV10-3 and TRBJ2-5, with 12 bases aligning to TRBD2. The CDR3 contains 15 residues. CDR1 and CDR2 (germline): ENHRY, SYGVKD. The J segment lost 11 bases and the V segment lost 2 bases, leaving 9 bases of the junction unmatched.

This clonotype was counted at least ten times. The rearrangement uses TRBV12-3 or TRBV12-4 and TRBJ2-7; possibly TRBD1 or TRBD2 for D (5 bases each). This CDR3 is 15 amino acids long. V lost 5 bases to trimming and J lost 0 bases, with 14 bases between them. CDR3 sequence (DNA): TGTGCCAGCAGTACCCTAGCAGGGAGCTCCTACGAGCAGTACTTC. Translation: CASSTLAGSSYEQYF.

The rearrangement joins TRBV20-1 to TRBJ1-5; TRBD1 agrees at 7 bases. With V trimmed by 0 bases and J by 0 bases, 8 bases remained unmatched. This CDR3 spans 17 amino acids. Per germline, CDR1 DFQATT and CDR2 SNEGSKA (reference sequence). CDR3 loop: CSARDRTGNYSNQPQHF. CDR3 coding DNA: TGCAGTGCTAGAGATCGGACAGGTAACTATAGCAATCAGCCCCAGCATTTT.

The chain combines TRBV2 with TRBJ2-1, with D hard to call. The J call may be incorrect, as the DNA end agrees better with TRBJ2-7. Germline CDR1 reads SNHLY; CDR2 reads FYNNEI. The CDR3 consists of 13 residues. The CDR3 bases are TGTGCCAGCGGGCTAGAGTCCTACAATGAGCAGTACTTC. Its protein is CASGLESYNEQYF.

The chain carries TRBV9 and TRBJ2-4; 9 nucleotides align to TRBD2. J was trimmed by 7 bases and V by 4 bases; bases with no gene match: 6. There are 14 residues in the CDR3. CDR1 is SGDLS, CDR2 YYNGEE, per germline. Written as DNA, the CDR3 is TGTGCCAGCAGCCCTATCCTAGCGGGGAACATTCAGTACTTC. This translates into CASSPILAGNIQYF.

This clonotype was counted a few times. This chain links TRBV20-1 with TRBJ1-1; TRBD1 agrees at 9 bases. Trimming removed 0 bases from V and 4 bases from J; junction bases left unmatched: 6. The CDR3 totals 15 residues. The germline CDR1 and CDR2 sequences are DFQATT and SNEGSKA (reference sequence). CDR3 coding DNA: TGCAGTGCTAGAGATCCGGGACAGGGATTCACTGAAGCTTTCTTT. It specifies CSARDPGQGFTEAFF.

The chain carries TRBV10-3 and TRBJ2-4; D is tentatively TRBD1 or TRBD2 (7 bases each). The CDR3 is 15 amino acids. Germline CDR1 and CDR2: ENHRY and SYGVKD. V was shortened by 6 bases and J by 13 bases, with 25 bases between the two germline ends. In nucleotides, the CDR3 is TGTGCCATCAGGCCAGCGGGAACAGGGGAAGGTGAGCAGTACTTC. Protein sequence: CAIRPAGTGEGEQYF.

For this clonotype: Given a much more abundant clone one base away, this may be a read error. This sequence joins TRBV7-6 and TRBJ2-3, with 9 bases matching TRBD2. CDR1 is SGHVS and CDR2 is FNYEAQ in the germline V gene. This CDR3 is built from 17 residues. This CDR3 is CAGSLSSSGVGTDTQYF. The CDR3 region has the DNA TGTGCCGGCAGCTTATCGTCTAGCGGGGTGGGCACAGATACGCAGTATTTT. The whole variable domain, remainder taken from reference TRBV7-6 and TRBJ2-3, is GAGVSQSPRYKVTKRGQDVALRCDPISGHVSLYWYRQALGQGPEFLTYFNYEAQQDKSGLPNDRFSAERPEGSISTLTIQRTEQRDSAMYRCAGSLSSSGVGTDTQYFGPGTRLTVL.

In its sample, this clonotype was seen a few times. This chain connects TRBV30 to TRBJ1-2; tentative D call: TRBD1 (5 bases). There are 14 residues in the CDR3. The V and J ends lost 0 bases and 8 bases respectively, with 16 bases between them. CDR1 and CDR2 from the germline V gene are GTSNPN and SVGIG (reference sequence). In DNA, the CDR3 is TGTGCCTGGAGTGTAGTCGAGGGGCTCGGGGGCTACACCTTC. Translation gives CAWSVVEGLGGYTF.

The gene calls are TRBV20-1 and TRBJ2-7, with D possibly matching TRBD2 (6 bases). Germline V gene lookup returns CDR1 DFQATT and CDR2 SNEGSKA (reference sequence). The CDR3 totals 15 residues. V gave up 0 bases and J gave up 5 bases, with 17 bases separating them. The CDR3 spells CSARDVGRRNHEQYF. CDR3 nucleotides: TGCAGTGCTAGAGATGTCGGGAGAAGGAACCACGAGCAGTACTTC.

The chain uses TRBV20-1 and TRBJ2-3; no reliable D call. The germline CDR1 and CDR2 sequences are DFQATT and SNEGSKA (reference sequence). Trimming left V 0 bases short and J 2 bases short, with 12 bases between. The CDR3 contains 15 residues. CDR3 coding DNA: TGCAGTGCTAGAGATGCCGCCTCAACCACAGATACGCAGTATTTT. Protein: CSARDAASTTDTQYF.

The chain combines TRBV7-2 with TRBJ2-3; 8 positions match TRBD2. The germline V gene encodes CDR1 SGHTA and CDR2 FQGNSA. After removal of 1 base from V and 7 bases from J, the junction contained 10 bases not matched to a gene. The CDR3 has 16 residues. CDR3 in amino acids: CASSLGGLGSTYTQYF. The CDR3 DNA sequence: TGTGCCAGCAGCTTAGGGGGACTAGGAAGCACGTATACGCAGTATTTT.

This clonotype was recorded a few times. The gene calls are TRBV20-1 and TRBJ1-5, with 10 bases matching TRBD1. CDR3 length equals 19 residues. Germline CDR1 reads DFQATT; CDR2 reads SNEGSKA (reference sequence). J gave up 0 bases and V 0 bases, and 11 bases lay outside the gene matches. Written as DNA, the CDR3 is TGCAGTGCTAGAGATTCCGGGACAGGGGCAGATTATAGCAATCAGCCCCAGCATTTT. Translation: CSARDSGTGADYSNQPQHF.

Ten or more counts support this clonotype. V and J are TRBV27 and TRBJ2-1; 13 nucleotides match TRBD2. Germline values: CDR1 MNHEY, CDR2 SMNVEV (reference sequence). CDR3 length equals 16 residues. V was clipped by 6 bases and J by 0 bases; unmatched bases: 2. The CDR3 region is CASRRTSGSSYNEQFF. The CDR3 bases are TGTGCCAGCAGACGGACTAGCGGGAGCTCCTACAATGAGCAGTTCTTC.

The chain couples TRBV12-3 or TRBV12-4 to TRBJ2-3; D is undetermined. Trimming took 6 bases from V and 3 from J, leaving 16 bases between them. The CDR3 is made up of 15 amino acids. In DNA form, the CDR3 reads TGTGCCAGCAGAAACACGATCGCAAGGACAGATACGCAGTATTTT. The encoded protein is CASRNTIARTDTQYF.

The J gene is TRBJ2-7, the V gene TRBV27, with D unresolved. The CDR3 loop spans 15 amino acids. Germline-derived CDR1 and CDR2 are MNHEY and SMNVEV (reference sequence). V was trimmed by 5 bases and J by 0 bases, leaving 14 bases between them. The CDR3 loop reads CASSPAGNPSYEQYF. The CDR3 DNA is TGTGCCAGCAGTCCCGCCGGAAACCCCTCCTACGAGCAGTACTTC.

The count of this clonotype is one. The chain employs TRBV10-1 and TRBJ2-2; maybe TRBD1 (6 bases). Germline V gene lookup returns CDR1 WNHNN and CDR2 SYGVQD (reference sequence). V lost 5 bases and J lost 4, with 11 bases in between. The CDR3 runs 14 residues. The CDR3: CASSSGTTTGELFF. The CDR3 DNA follows: TGCGCCAGCAGTTCCGGGACAACCACCGGGGAGCTGTTTTTT.

The V gene is TRBV7-9, the J gene TRBJ2-5, with D tentatively TRBD2 (5 bases). The germline CDR1 and CDR2 sequences are SEHNR and FQNEAQ (reference sequence). V was clipped by 4 bases and J by 5 bases, with 14 bases between them. CDR3 length equals 14 residues. CDR3 sequence reads: CASSSGLLGETQYF. The CDR3 nucleotides read TGTGCCAGCAGCTCCGGACTGCTGGGGGAGACCCAGTACTTC.

This clonotype was detected only a few times. J is TRBJ2-7 and V is TRBV5-1; D is ambiguous. Per germline, CDR1 SGHRS and CDR2 YFSETQ. The CDR3 is made up of 16 amino acids. With 0 bases removed from V and 4 bases from J, the gap between germline ends came to 17 bases. The CDR3 spells CASSLEGYSPTYEQYF. CDR3 in DNA: TGCGCCAGCAGCTTGGAAGGCTACAGCCCCACTTACGAGCAGTACTTC. Full variable domain (remainder filled in from reference TRBV5-1 and TRBJ2-7): KAGVTQTPRYLIKTRGQQVTLSCSPISGHRSVSWYQQTPGQGLQFLFEYFSETQRNKGNFPGRFSGRQFSNSRSEMNVSTLELGDSALYLCASSLEGYSPTYEQYFGPGTRLTVT.